This TCR beta chain emerged from a study of T cell clonotyping in hematopoietic cell transplantation. For the study at large: Recipient samples before transplant were obtained post-cytoreduction.

Study results and limitations: Few recipient clonotypes overlapped donors; over 95% were de novo at given depth. CD4 and CD8 repertoire contributions could not be separated without sorting.

Measured with immunoSEQ multiplex PCR; TCRdb has only the in-frame clones, and not every one. The profile covers fewer than 50,000 clones, with 86% appearing a single time and about 6.1% taken by the ten largest. Germline V CDR1 and CDR2: LNHNV, YYDKDF (reference sequence). The CDR3 runs to 14 residues. The germline V and J ends were trimmed by 4 bases and 6 bases, with 12 bases remaining between them. The time point is: recipient sample about 28 days before transplant, after cytoreduction. Points on this clone: What it binds is unknown.

The clonotype comes from a man aged 55 to 70 with biphenotypic leukemia. Some clones in this sample may be carry-over from other donors' samples. This material consisted of peripheral blood mononuclear cells, taken before stem cell transplant. The chain carries TRBV15 and TRBJ1-4; D gene uncertain. CDR3 loop: CATSTDIRDEKLFF. The CDR3 DNA reads as TGTGCCACCAGCACCGACATCAGAGATGAAAAACTGTTTTTT.